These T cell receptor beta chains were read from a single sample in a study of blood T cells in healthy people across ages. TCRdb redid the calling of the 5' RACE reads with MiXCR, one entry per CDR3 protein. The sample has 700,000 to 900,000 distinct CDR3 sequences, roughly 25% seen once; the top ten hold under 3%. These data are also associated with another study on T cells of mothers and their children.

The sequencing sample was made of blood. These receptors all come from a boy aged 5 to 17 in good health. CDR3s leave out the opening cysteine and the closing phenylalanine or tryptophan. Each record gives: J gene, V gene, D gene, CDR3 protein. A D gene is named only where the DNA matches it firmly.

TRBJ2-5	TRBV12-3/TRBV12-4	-	ASSPPDSLGETQY
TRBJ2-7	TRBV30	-	AWSAGTDFSYEQY
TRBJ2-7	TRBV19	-	ASRGTGSAEQY
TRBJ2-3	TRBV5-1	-	ASSLRLGSSTDTQY
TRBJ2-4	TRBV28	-	ASSLLDTGMGKNIQY
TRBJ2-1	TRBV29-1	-	SVDQPSMDREQF
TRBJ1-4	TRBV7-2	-	ASSFYVEPGEKLF
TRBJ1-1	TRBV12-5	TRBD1	ASGPTGSTEAF
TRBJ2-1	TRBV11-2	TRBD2	ASSLGQRGVREQF
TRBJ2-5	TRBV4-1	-	ASSQEPGQETQY
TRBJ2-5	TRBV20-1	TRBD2	SARGPSAGVWEQY
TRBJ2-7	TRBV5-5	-	ASSFGTLSYEQY
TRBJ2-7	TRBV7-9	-	ASSPGASGSYEQY
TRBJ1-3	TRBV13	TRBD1	ASSFTRTGSDTIY
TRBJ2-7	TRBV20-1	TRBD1	SARNGQGAHEQY
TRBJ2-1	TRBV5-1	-	ASSFEGSNEQF
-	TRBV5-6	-	ASSHPHVDEQF
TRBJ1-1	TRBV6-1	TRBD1	ASTTGQGAYGEAF
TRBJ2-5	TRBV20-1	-	SARSLTLSDETQY
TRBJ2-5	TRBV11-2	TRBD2	ASSPGTSLGGETQY